One TCR beta chain is described in this entry. Its antigen is unidentified. The data were taken from a study of long-term antiretroviral therapy in people with HIV. The libraries were made with immunoSEQ v3.0 at survey level. This table comes from immunoSEQ multiplex PCR, and its TCRdb copy is limited to in-frame clones, with some not included. The data contain about 25,000 clones, 65% to 90% of them singletons. Study findings and constraints: Dominance of pre-ART expanded clones persisted, fluctuating and often declining after ART.

This TCR came from a man aged 50 or older with HIV. The sample here was unsorted PBMCs, taken 1.2 years after starting antiretroviral therapy.

CDR3 in amino acids: CASSLPSYPSLRSYEQYF. In DNA form, the CDR3 reads TGCGCCAGCAGCTTGCCGAGCTACCCTTCTCTTCGATCCTACGAGCAGTACTTC. The J gene is TRBJ2-7, the V gene TRBV5-1; D remains ambiguous. The CDR3 runs 18 residues. Germline V gene lookup returns CDR1 SGHRS and CDR2 YFSETQ. Trimming cost V 1 base and J 1 base, with 21 bases left between them.